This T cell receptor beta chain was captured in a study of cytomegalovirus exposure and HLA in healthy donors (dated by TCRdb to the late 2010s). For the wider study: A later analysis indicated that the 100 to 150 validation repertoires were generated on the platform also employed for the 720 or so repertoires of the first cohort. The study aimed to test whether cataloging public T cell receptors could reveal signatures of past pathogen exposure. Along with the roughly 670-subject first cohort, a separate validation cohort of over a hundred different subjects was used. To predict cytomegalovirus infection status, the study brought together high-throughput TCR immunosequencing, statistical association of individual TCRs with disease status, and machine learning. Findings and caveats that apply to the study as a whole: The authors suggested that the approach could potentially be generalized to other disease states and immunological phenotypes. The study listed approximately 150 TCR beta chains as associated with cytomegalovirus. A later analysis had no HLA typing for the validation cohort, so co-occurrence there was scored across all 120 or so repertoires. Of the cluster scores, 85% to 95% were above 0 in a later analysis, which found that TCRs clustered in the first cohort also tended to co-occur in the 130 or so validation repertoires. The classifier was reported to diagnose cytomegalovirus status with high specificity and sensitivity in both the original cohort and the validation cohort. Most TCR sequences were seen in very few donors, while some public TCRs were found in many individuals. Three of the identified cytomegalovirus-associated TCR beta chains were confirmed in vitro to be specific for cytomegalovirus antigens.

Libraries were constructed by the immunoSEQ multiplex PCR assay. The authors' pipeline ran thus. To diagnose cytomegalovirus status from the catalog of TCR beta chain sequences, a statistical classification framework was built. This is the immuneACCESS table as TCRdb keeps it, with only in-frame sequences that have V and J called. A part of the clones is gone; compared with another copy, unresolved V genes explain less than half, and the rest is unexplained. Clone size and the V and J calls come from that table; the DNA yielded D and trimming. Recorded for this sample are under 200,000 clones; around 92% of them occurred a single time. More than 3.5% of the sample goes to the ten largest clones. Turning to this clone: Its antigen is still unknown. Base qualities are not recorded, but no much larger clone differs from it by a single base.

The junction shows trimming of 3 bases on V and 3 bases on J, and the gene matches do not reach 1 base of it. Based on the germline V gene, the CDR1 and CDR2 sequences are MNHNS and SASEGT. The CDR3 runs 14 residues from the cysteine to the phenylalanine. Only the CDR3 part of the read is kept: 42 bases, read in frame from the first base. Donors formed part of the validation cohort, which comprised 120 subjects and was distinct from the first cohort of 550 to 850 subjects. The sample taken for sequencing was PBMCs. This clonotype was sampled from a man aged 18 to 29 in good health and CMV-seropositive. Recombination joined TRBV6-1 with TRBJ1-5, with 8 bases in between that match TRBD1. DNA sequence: TGTGCCAGCAGTGAGGGACAGGCCAATCAGCCCCAGCATTTT. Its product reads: CASSEGQANQPQHF.